The clone carrying this TCR beta chain was counted a few times. TCRdb ran MiXCR on the 5' RACE reads and lists one entry per CDR3 protein. Of roughly 310,000 distinct CDR3 sequences listed, around a sixth were seen once; the top ten hold 22%. This record comes from a study of T-cell memory formation after mild COVID-19. V gave up 6 bases and J gave up 5 bases; unmatched junction bases: 11. This CDR3 is built from 14 residues. Germline V gives CDR1 DFQATT, CDR2 SNEGSKA (reference sequence). The sample comprised PBMCs or a T cell subset sorted from them (not recorded which). This sequence originates from a man aged 18-30 years who had mild COVID-19 (a few samples of this study predate the infection). Cell type and time point are not known. V usage is TRBV20-1 and J usage is TRBJ1-2, with 8 bases that match TRBD1. The CDR3, as DNA: TGCAGTGCCGGGCAGGGGGCTTGGGTTTATGGCTACACCTTC. It specifies CSAGQGAWVYGYTF.